The 19 T cell receptor beta chains below all came from one sample that was sequenced in a study of blood T cell repertoires in COVID-19. The repertoire was sequenced with immunoSEQ multiplex PCR; TCRdb's copy has only in-frame clones and lacks some. The data show around 99,000 clones, approximately 90% seen once. Sequenced sample: peripheral blood. The receptors shown here come from a man aged 45-65 years with acute or convalescent COVID-19.

The chain is built from TRBV5-1 and TRBJ2-3, with 7 positions matching TRBD1. Trimming took 0 bases from V and 2 from J; bases not matched to a gene: 3. In germline, CDR1 is SGHRS, CDR2 YFSETQ. The CDR3 covers 15 residues. The CDR3 DNA is TGCGCCAGCAGCTTGGACAGGGGTTCCACAGATACGCAGTATTTT. This codes for CASSLDRGSTDTQYF.

The chain recombines TRBV7-9 with TRBJ1-6; D is possibly TRBD1 (5 bases). CDR1 is SEHNR, CDR2 FQNEAQ, per germline (reference sequence). The CDR3 has 14 amino acids. V was cut by 5 bases and J by 6 bases, with 11 bases left in between. The CDR3 loop reads CASSADTLNSPLHF. DNA for the CDR3: TGTGCCAGCAGCGCGGACACTCTTAATTCACCCCTCCACTTT.

This clone was recorded only once. The chain joins TRBV6-2 or TRBV6-3 to TRBJ2-3; D might be TRBD1 (6 bases). CDR1 and CDR2 (germline): MNHEY, SVGEGT. The CDR3 is made up of 14 amino acids. The V end lost 1 base, the J end lost 3 bases, and 8 bases lay between the germline ends. The chain's CDR3 is CASSYWGQTDTQYF. DNA for the CDR3: TGTGCCAGCAGTTACTGGGGGCAGACAGATACGCAGTATTTT.

This chain joins TRBV19 and TRBJ1-1, with D possibly matching TRBD1 (6 bases). The V gene lost 3 bases and the J gene lost 7 bases, with 15 bases spanning the gap. Germline loops: CDR1 LNHDA, CDR2 SQIVND (reference sequence). The CDR3 is 14 amino acids. The CDR3 here is CASSINPQGGEAFF. The CDR3 coding sequence is TGTGCCAGTAGTATTAATCCACAGGGTGGTGAAGCTTTCTTT.

V gene TRBV6-5 combines with J gene TRBJ1-2; a weak D match, TRBD1 (5 bases). Germline V gene sequence: CDR1 MNHEY, CDR2 SVGAGI. Between the trimmed V and J ends, which lost 2 bases and 7 bases, there was a span of 17 bases. The CDR3 contains 15 residues. CDR3 sequence reads: CASSYNLGQGGGYTF. The CDR3, as DNA: TGTGCCAGCAGTTACAATCTGGGCCAGGGTGGTGGCTACACCTTC.

The chain links TRBV2 to TRBJ1-6, with unresolved D. CDR3 length: 16 amino acids. CDR1 SNHLY and CDR2 FYNNEI come from the germline V gene. Trimming removed 4 bases from V and 0 bases from J, with 10 bases in between. The CDR3 bases are TGTGCCAGCAGTGTTCGGGGTAGCTCCTATAATTCACCCCTCCACTTT. Its translation: CASSVRGSSYNSPLHF.

CDR3 DNA: TGTGCCAGTAGTGGGACAGGGGACAATCAGCCCCAGCATTTT. Translating it yields CASSGTGDNQPQHF. The V and J genes are TRBV19 and TRBJ1-5; 10 bases align to TRBD1. The germline V gene has CDR1 LNHDA and CDR2 SQIVND (reference sequence). V lost 5 bases, J lost 3 bases, and 1 base stayed unmatched. CDR3 size: 14 residues.

The V call is TRBV5-1, the J call TRBJ2-7; the D gene is possibly TRBD1 (6 bases). With 0 bases removed from V and 5 bases from J, the gap between germline ends came to 18 bases. The CDR3 extends over 16 amino acids. Germline-derived CDR1 and CDR2 are SGHRS and YFSETQ. The CDR3 DNA follows: TGCGCCAGCAGCTTGGCCAGCTTGGACAGAACTAACGAGCAGTACTTC. Translation gives CASSLASLDRTNEQYF.

This clone came up a few times. This chain uses TRBV12-5 with TRBJ1-3; D unresolved. CDR3 length equals 15 residues. Trimming took 0 bases from V and 0 from J, leaving 6 bases between them. Germline assignment: CDR1 LGHNT and CDR2 FRNRAP. The CDR3 loop is CASGLVRPSGNTIYF. CDR3 in DNA: TGTGCTAGTGGTTTGGTGAGGCCCTCTGGAAACACCATATATTTT.

V is TRBV5-6 and J is TRBJ2-1; the match to TRBD2 covers 8 bases. Trimming at V came to 1 base and at J to 6 bases, leaving 12 bases not matched to a gene. Germline CDR1 and CDR2: SGHDT and YYEEEE. This CDR3 region has 17 residues. CDR3 region: CASSLLVSGGLLNEQFF. CDR3 DNA: TGTGCCAGCAGCTTGCTGGTATCGGGAGGGCTTCTCAATGAGCAGTTCTTC. Using reference TRBV5-6 and TRBJ2-1 for the parts outside the CDR3, the full variable domain is DAGVTQSPTHLIKTRGQQVTLRCSPKSGHDTVSWYQQALGQGPQFIFQYYEEEERQRGNFPDRFSGHQFPNYSSELNVNALLLGDSALYLCASSLLVSGGLLNEQFFGPGTRLTVL.

J is TRBJ2-1 and V is TRBV11-2, with D tentatively TRBD2 (7 bases). Trimming took off 6 bases at V and 0 bases at J, with 18 bases between the two ends. CDR1 and CDR2 (germline): SGHAT, FQNNGV. CDR3 length: 17 amino acids. The CDR3: CASSPRGGLSSYNEQFF. Written as DNA, the CDR3 is TGTGCCAGCAGTCCGAGGGGGGGCCTCAGCTCCTACAATGAGCAGTTCTTC.

V usage is TRBV19 and J usage is TRBJ2-7; tentative D call: TRBD2 (5 bases). The V end lost 5 bases, the J end lost 1 base, and 9 bases lay between the germline ends. CDR3 size: 13 residues. Germline V gives CDR1 LNHDA, CDR2 SQIVND (reference sequence). The DNA for the CDR3 is TGTGCCAGTAGTGCGGGCAGGTCCTACGAGCAGTACTTC. It specifies CASSAGRSYEQYF.

V and J are TRBV5-1 and TRBJ2-1; TRBD2 matches 11 bases. The V and J ends lost 5 bases and 5 bases, in that order; junction bases with no gene match: 6. Per the germline V gene, CDR1 is SGHRS and CDR2 is YFSETQ. This CDR3 contains 15 residues. The CDR3 DNA sequence: TGCGCCAGCAGAATAGCGGGAGGGCCCGACAATGAGCAGTTCTTC. Translating gives CASRIAGGPDNEQFF. The full variable domain, completed using reference TRBV5-1 and TRBJ2-1, is KAGVTQTPRYLIKTRGQQVTLSCSPISGHRSVSWYQQTPGQGLQFLFEYFSETQRNKGNFPGRFSGRQFSNSRSEMNVSTLELGDSALYLCASRIAGGPDNEQFFGPGTRLTVL.

This chain uses TRBV28 with TRBJ1-1, with 11 bases aligning to TRBD1. Germline CDR1 is MDHEN and CDR2 is SYDVKM. Trimming at V came to 8 bases and at J to 3 bases, leaving 2 bases not matched to a gene. CDR3 length equals 13 residues. In DNA form, the CDR3 reads TGTGCCAGCCCGGGACAGGGGGACACTGAAGCTTTCTTT. Translating it yields CASPGQGDTEAFF.

The gene calls are TRBV6-5 and TRBJ1-2; 7 positions agree with TRBD1. This CDR3 comprises 16 residues. Germline CDR1 reads MNHEY; CDR2 reads SVGAGI. Trimming took 0 bases from V and 3 from J; bases not matched to a gene: 7. The CDR3 loop reads CASSYSIDRDDYGYTF. In DNA form, the CDR3 reads TGTGCCAGCAGTTACTCAATCGACAGGGACGACTATGGCTACACCTTC.

The chain is built from TRBV15 and TRBJ1-2; 8 positions match TRBD1. The CDR3 loop spans 14 amino acids. Losses at the gene ends were 5 bases for V and 4 bases for J; bases not matched to a gene: 6. Germline V CDR1 and CDR2: LNHNV, YYDKDF (reference sequence). The CDR3 loop is CATSRRQGSYGYTF. DNA for the CDR3: TGTGCCACCAGCCGACGACAGGGGAGCTATGGCTACACCTTC. Together with reference TRBV15 and TRBJ1-2, the CDR3 gives the full variable domain: DAMVIQNPRYQVTQFGKPVTLSCSQTLNHNVMYWYQQKSSQAPKLLFHYYDKDFNNEADTPDNFQSRRPNTSFCFLDIRSPGLGDTAMYLCATSRRQGSYGYTFGSGTRLTVV.

This clone showed up just a few times. The chain carries TRBV9 and TRBJ2-7; 7 bases match TRBD2. This CDR3 region has 15 residues. The V segment lost 3 bases and the J segment 0 bases; nucleotides outside the gene matches: 6. In germline, CDR1 is SGDLS, CDR2 YYNGEE. The DNA for the CDR3 is TGTGCCAGCAGCGCTTCTAGCGGTAGCTCCTACGAGCAGTACTTC. Translating gives CASSASSGSSYEQYF.

J is TRBJ2-7 and V is TRBV7-2; D might be TRBD2 (5 bases). Germline CDR1 reads SGHTA; CDR2 reads FQGNSA. Trimming took 0 bases from V and 2 from J, leaving 8 bases between them. The CDR3 runs to 14 residues. The CDR3 loop is CASSLAAEAYEQYF. As DNA, the CDR3 is TGTGCCAGCAGCTTAGCCGCGGAGGCCTACGAGCAGTACTTC.

The rearrangement links TRBV7-8 to TRBJ1-2; D not certain. The germline V gene has CDR1 SGHVS and CDR2 FQNEAQ. This CDR3 spans 16 amino acids. V lost 1 base and J 0 bases, leaving 12 bases between the germline ends. The CDR3 DNA is TGTGCCAGCAGCTTAGAGCCAGGAACTTCTAACTATGGCTACACCTTC. It translates to CASSLEPGTSNYGYTF.